The entry below gives a single TCR beta chain sequence along with its context. Its antigen is unknown. This sample was taken from a study of CD4 T cells in relation to SARS-CoV-2 and coronaviruses. Study-wide background: After around 10 days of antigen culture, PBMC TCR beta CDR3s were sequenced. Overall study results and limits: In around three fifths of donors, memory CD4+ clonotypes crossrecognized SARS-CoV-2 and at least one common cold coronavirus spike.

The unexposed donors gave CD4+ T cells in 2011-2018, prior to COVID-19. Isolation of CD4+ T cells took place after approximately 11 days in culture. CDR1 and CDR2 (germline): MNHEY, SVGEGT. This CDR3 region has 14 residues. V was pared by 6 bases and J by 2 bases, with 14 bases between. Here immunoSEQ multiplex PCR was the method, and the copy in TCRdb shows in-frame clones only, minus some. The data show about 26,000 clones, with roughly 73% seen just once and under 25% held by the top ten. This clonotype originated in a human donor in good health. Sequenced material: CD4+ T cells from PBMCs, cultured in vitro. This chain joins TRBV6-2 or TRBV6-3 and TRBJ2-7, with D perhaps being TRBD1 or TRBD2 (5 bases each). In nucleotides, the CDR3 is TGTGCCAGCAGCCGTGGAGGACACACCTACGAGCAGTACTTC. Residues: CASSRGGHTYEQYF.